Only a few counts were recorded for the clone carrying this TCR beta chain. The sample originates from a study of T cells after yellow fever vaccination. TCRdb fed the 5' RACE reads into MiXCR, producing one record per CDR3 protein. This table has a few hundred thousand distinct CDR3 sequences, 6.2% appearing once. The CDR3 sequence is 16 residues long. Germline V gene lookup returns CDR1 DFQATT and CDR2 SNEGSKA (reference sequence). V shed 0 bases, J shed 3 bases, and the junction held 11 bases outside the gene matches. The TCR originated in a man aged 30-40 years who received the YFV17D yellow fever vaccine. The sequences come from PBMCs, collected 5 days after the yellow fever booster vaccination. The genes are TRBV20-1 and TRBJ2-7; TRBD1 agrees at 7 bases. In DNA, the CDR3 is TGCAGTGCTAGAGACCTCAACCCGGGACAGAGCTACGAGCAGTACTTC. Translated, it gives CSARDLNPGQSYEQYF.